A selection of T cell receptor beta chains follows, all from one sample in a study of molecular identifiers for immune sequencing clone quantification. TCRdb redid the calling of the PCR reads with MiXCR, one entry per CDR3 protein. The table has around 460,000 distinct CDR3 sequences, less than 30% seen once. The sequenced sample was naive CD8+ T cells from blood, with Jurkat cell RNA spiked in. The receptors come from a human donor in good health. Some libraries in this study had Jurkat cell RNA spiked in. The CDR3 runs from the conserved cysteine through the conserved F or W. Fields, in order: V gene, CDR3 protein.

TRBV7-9	CASSSNGQGLTEAFF
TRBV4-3	CASSQDVFARARSSEAFF
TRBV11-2	CASGQGRADTQYF
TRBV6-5	CASSLNVGGQETQYF
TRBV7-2	CASSPPGTRFSSEQFF
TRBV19	CASSIGGYYGYTF
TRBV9	CASSILSIFTDTQYF
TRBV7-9	CASSSQTGMVNQPQHF
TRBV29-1	CSVEDWGDSGSDTQYF
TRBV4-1	CASSNEFGAAQPQHF